This T cell receptor (beta chain) was captured in a study of Graves' ophthalmopathy and Graves' hyperthyroidism. J gave up 5 bases and V 4 bases, and 1 base lay outside the gene matches. The CDR3 length is 13 residues. Per the germline V gene, CDR1 is SGHVS and CDR2 is FNYEAQ. The TCR beta CDR3 regions underwent amplification from RNA transcripts. HTBI primers were employed in first-round RT-PCR, then a second-round multiplex PCR followed. Each CDR3 protein is one row after TCRdb ran MiXCR on the multiplex PCR reads. This table holds around 1.1 million distinct CDR3 sequences, about two fifths found once. For this clonotype: This likely comes from a read error, as the CDR3 has no conserved phenylalanine or tryptophan at its end.

Sequenced: peripheral blood or thyroid tissue (not recorded which). The receptor was derived from an adult man with Graves' hyperthyroidism. The V and J genes are TRBV7-6 and TRBJ1-5, with 8 bases aligning to TRBD1. CDR3 region: CASSSDRDQPQHL. In DNA, the CDR3 is TGTGCCAGCAGCTCGGACAGGGATCAGCCCCAGCATCTT.